This T cell receptor (beta chain) was profiled in a study of CD8 T cells in ankylosing spondylitis. Study findings and constraints: Ankylosing spondylitis blood seemed to carry a telltale TCR beta motif made of fewer than 10 highly homologous variants.

MiXCR, applied by TCRdb to the 5' RACE reads, yields one record per CDR3 protein. Among 380,000 or so distinct CDR3 sequences listed, 20% to 25% were seen once. Germline lookup yields CDR1 MGHRA and CDR2 YSYEKL. Trimming took off 3 bases at V and 4 bases at J, with 13 bases between the two ends. There are 14 residues in the CDR3. A few counts support this clonotype. Its specificity is unknown. The sequence was collected from a male donor with ankylosing spondylitis or in good health (not recorded which). V is TRBV4-1 and J is TRBJ2-7; a weak D match, TRBD1 (6 bases). Sequencing was performed on blood, either unsorted or a sorted T cell fraction (not recorded which). Here the CDR3 DNA reads TGCGCCAGCAGCCAGGGGACATCCATTTACGAGCAGTACTTC. Protein product: CASSQGTSIYEQYF.